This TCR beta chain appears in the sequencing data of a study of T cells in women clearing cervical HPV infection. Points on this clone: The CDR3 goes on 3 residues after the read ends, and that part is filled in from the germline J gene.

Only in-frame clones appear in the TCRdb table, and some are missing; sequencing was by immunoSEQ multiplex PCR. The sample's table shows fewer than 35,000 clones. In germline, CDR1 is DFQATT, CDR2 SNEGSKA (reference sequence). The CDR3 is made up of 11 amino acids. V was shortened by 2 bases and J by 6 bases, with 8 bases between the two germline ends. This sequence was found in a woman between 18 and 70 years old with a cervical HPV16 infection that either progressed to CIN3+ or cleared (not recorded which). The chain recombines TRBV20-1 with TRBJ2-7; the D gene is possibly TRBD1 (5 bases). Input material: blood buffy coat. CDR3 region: CSARQGGEQYF. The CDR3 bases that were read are TGCAGTGCTAGACAGGGCGGCGAG.